Shown below are 32 T cell receptor beta chains from a single sample sequenced in a study of blood T cell repertoires in COVID-19. Profiled with immunoSEQ multiplex PCR; TCRdb holds only in-frame clones, not every one. The sample holds approximately 70,000 clones, nearly 90% seen once. Sequenced: peripheral blood. The receptors were gathered from a woman in her 50s with COVID-19, enrolled during active disease.

This clone is a singleton in its sample. The chain employs TRBV28 and TRBJ2-7, with 7 bases that match TRBD1. This CDR3 is built from 15 residues. Germline V gene sequence: CDR1 MDHEN, CDR2 SYDVKM. With V trimmed by 7 bases and J by 5 bases, 14 bases remained unmatched. CDR3 sequence (DNA): TGTGCCAGCATTCCGGGACAGTGGAATCCCCACGAGCAGTACTTC. It yields the protein CASIPGQWNPHEQYF.

The chain couples TRBV7-9 to TRBJ1-2; possible D gene TRBD1, 5 bases. V lost 5 bases and J lost 6, with 10 bases in between. From germline, CDR1 is SEHNR and CDR2 FQNEAQ (reference sequence). The CDR3 contains 12 residues. CDR3 amino acids: CASSRDWDGYTF. CDR3 nucleotide sequence: TGTGCCAGCAGCCGGGACTGGGATGGCTACACCTTC. Together with reference TRBV7-9 and TRBJ1-2, the CDR3 gives the full variable domain: DTGVSQNPRHKITKRGQNVTFRCDPISEHNRLYWYRQTLGQGPEFLTYFQNEAQLEKSRLLSDRFSAERPKGSFSTLEIQRTEQGDSAMYLCASSRDWDGYTFGSGTRLTVV.

To note about this clone: One end of the junction fails to match germline, which may point to a read error. V and J are TRBV4-1 and TRBJ2-7; the match to TRBD2 covers 13 bases. The CDR3 is 13 amino acids. Germline CDR1 is MGHRA and CDR2 is YSYEKL. Here the CDR3 DNA reads TGCGCCAGCAGCCAAACTGGACTAGCGGGAGCAGACTTC. Protein sequence: CASSQTGLAGADF.

This chain connects TRBV5-1 to TRBJ1-3, with no clear D. V lost 1 base, J lost 4 bases, and 15 bases lay in between. This CDR3 is built from 16 residues. Germline CDR1 SGHRS, CDR2 YFSETQ. This CDR3 reads CASSLSGGAMGNTIYF. CDR3 in DNA: TGCGCCAGCAGCTTGAGCGGTGGAGCCATGGGAAACACCATATATTTT.

The chain carries TRBV7-3 and TRBJ2-7, with TRBD1 matching 8 bases. Germline loops: CDR1 SGHTA, CDR2 FQGTGA. V lost 2 bases, J lost 3 bases, and 6 bases stayed unmatched. This CDR3 is 15 amino acids long. Here the CDR3 DNA reads TGTGCCAGCAGCTTAGACAGGGGTCCTATCTACGAGCAGTACTTC. Protein product: CASSLDRGPIYEQYF.

In this sample, this clone turned up once. The V call is TRBV28, the J call TRBJ2-5; 8 bases align to TRBD2. The junction had 8 bases not matched to a gene; V was cut back by 2 bases and J by 6 bases. Germline V lookup: CDR1 MDHEN, CDR2 SYDVKM. The CDR3 loop spans 15 amino acids. The CDR3 sequence is CASSLRAGGLQTQYF. CDR3 in DNA: TGTGCCAGCAGTTTAAGGGCGGGAGGACTTCAGACCCAGTACTTC.

The chain carries TRBV7-6 and TRBJ2-2, with 11 bases aligning to TRBD2. The CDR3 is 16 amino acids. V lost 1 base to trimming and J lost 8 bases; unmatched junction nucleotides: 6. Germline V gene lookup returns CDR1 SGHVS and CDR2 FNYEAQ. The CDR3 DNA follows: TGTGCCAGCAGCTTAGGAACTAGCGGGAGAGCGGGGGAGCTGTTTTTT. It yields the protein CASSLGTSGRAGELFF. The complete variable domain, with remaining parts taken from reference TRBV7-6 and TRBJ2-2, reads GAGVSQSPRYKVTKRGQDVALRCDPISGHVSLYWYRQALGQGPEFLTYFNYEAQQDKSGLPNDRFSAERPEGSISTLTIQRTEQRDSAMYRCASSLGTSGRAGELFFGEGSRLTVL.

This clone was seen only a few times. The chain links TRBV5-1 to TRBJ2-3; 14 nucleotides align to TRBD2. The J segment lost 6 bases and the V segment lost 3 bases, leaving 15 bases of the junction unmatched. The CDR3 runs 19 residues. Germline V gene data show CDR1 as SGHRS and CDR2 as YFSETQ. The CDR3 DNA follows: TGCGCCAGCAGCTCCGGGACAGGGGGACTAGCGGGAGCCCGTGATACGCAGTATTTT. It translates to CASSSGTGGLAGARDTQYF. Together with reference TRBV5-1 and TRBJ2-3, the CDR3 gives the full variable domain: KAGVTQTPRYLIKTRGQQVTLSCSPISGHRSVSWYQQTPGQGLQFLFEYFSETQRNKGNFPGRFSGRQFSNSRSEMNVSTLELGDSALYLCASSSGTGGLAGARDTQYFGPGTRLTVL.

The rearrangement joins TRBV3-1 (or the pseudogene TRBV3-2) to TRBJ2-5; D ambiguous. Trimming left V 6 bases short and J 3 bases short, with 8 bases between. Germline CDR1 LGHDT, CDR2 YNNKEL (reference sequence). The CDR3 runs 12 residues. CDR3 region: CASSSLEETQYF. In nucleotides, the CDR3 is TGTGCCAGCAGTTCTTTAGAAGAGACCCAGTACTTC.

The chain joins TRBV7-2 to TRBJ1-1, with 8 bases aligning to TRBD1. This CDR3 is built from 14 residues. Germline loops: CDR1 SGHTA, CDR2 FQGNSA. Trimming removed 5 bases from V and 5 bases from J; junction bases left unmatched: 7. The DNA of the CDR3 is TGTGCCAGCAGCCCCGGCAGGGGGCATACTGAAGCTTTCTTT. It specifies CASSPGRGHTEAFF.

This clone was observed a few times. This chain uses TRBV6-2 or TRBV6-3 with TRBJ2-7; no firm D call. Looked up from germline, CDR1 is MNHEY and CDR2 is SVGEGT. The CDR3 is 16 residues long. The ends were cut back, 0 bases at V and 3 bases at J, with 15 bases in the middle. The CDR3 nucleotides are TGTGCCAGCAGTTACTCGAGAAGAGGAGTCGGCTACGAGCAGTACTTC. This gives the protein CASSYSRRGVGYEQYF.

The V call is TRBV11-2, the J call TRBJ2-1; 8 nucleotides agree with TRBD2. Germline V gene lookup returns CDR1 SGHAT and CDR2 FQNNGV. This CDR3 has 17 amino acids. The J segment lost 9 bases and the V segment lost 4 bases, leaving 17 bases of the junction unmatched. The CDR3 sequence is CASSSGGAGSLFAEQFF. DNA of the CDR3: TGTGCCAGCAGCTCGGGGGGGGCCGGGTCCCTTTTCGCTGAGCAGTTCTTC. Full variable domain (remainder filled in from reference TRBV11-2 and TRBJ2-1): EAGVAQSPRYKIIEKRQSVAFWCNPISGHATLYWYQQILGQGPKLLIQFQNNGVVDDSQLPKDRFSAERLKGVDSTLKIQPAKLEDSAVYLCASSSGGAGSLFAEQFFGPGTRLTVL.

This clone was recorded once. The chain employs TRBV10-3 and TRBJ2-1; 8 nucleotides match TRBD2. J lost 4 bases, V lost 4 bases, and 12 bases had no gene match. CDR1 is ENHRY and CDR2 is SYGVKD in the germline V gene. This CDR3 region has 17 residues. The CDR3 DNA follows: TGTGCCATCAGTGCCTGGAGTAGCGGGACGTCTTACAATGAGCAGTTCTTC. It encodes CAISAWSSGTSYNEQFF.

The CDR3 bases are TGCGCCAGCAGCTTCCTAAGGAGATCTAGCACAGATACGCAGTATTTT. Protein product: CASSFLRRSSTDTQYF. The chain couples TRBV5-1 to TRBJ2-3; D gene ambiguous. This CDR3 spans 16 amino acids. Per the germline V gene, CDR1 is SGHRS and CDR2 is YFSETQ. Trimming stripped 2 bases from V and 0 bases from J, with 13 bases between. The full variable domain, in which reference TRBV5-1 and TRBJ2-3 provide the parts outside the CDR3, is KAGVTQTPRYLIKTRGQQVTLSCSPISGHRSVSWYQQTPGQGLQFLFEYFSETQRNKGNFPGRFSGRQFSNSRSEMNVSTLELGDSALYLCASSFLRRSSTDTQYFGPGTRLTVL.

The chain combines TRBV21-1 with TRBJ2-7; TRBD2, the table's D call, lacks a check against the DNA. TRBV21-1 is flagged as a pseudogene. The CDR3 consists of 15 residues. Written as DNA, the CDR3 is TGTGCCAGCAGCAAAGCGCTATTAAGAGGATACGAGCAGTACTTC. It specifies CASSKALLRGYEQYF.

This sequence joins TRBV5-4 and TRBJ2-1, with a tentative D call TRBD2 (6 bases). This CDR3 is built from 12 residues. CDR1 is SGHNT, CDR2 YYREEE, per germline (reference sequence). The V end lost 0 bases, the J end lost 11 bases, and 9 bases lay between the germline ends. The CDR3: CASSLVGTQQFF. The CDR3 DNA follows: TGTGCCAGCAGCTTGGTTGGGACTCAGCAGTTCTTC.

The chain carries TRBV5-1 and TRBJ2-3; possibly TRBD2 for D (6 bases). Germline values: CDR1 SGHRS, CDR2 YFSETQ. Trimming pared 4 bases from V and 0 bases from J, leaving 12 bases between. This CDR3 region has 15 residues. The CDR3 nucleotides are TGCGCCAGCAGCCTTACCAGCGGGAGCACAGATACGCAGTATTTT. This sequence encodes CASSLTSGSTDTQYF. The full variable domain, completed using reference TRBV5-1 and TRBJ2-3, is KAGVTQTPRYLIKTRGQQVTLSCSPISGHRSVSWYQQTPGQGLQFLFEYFSETQRNKGNFPGRFSGRQFSNSRSEMNVSTLELGDSALYLCASSLTSGSTDTQYFGPGTRLTVL.

The chain is built from TRBV24-1 and TRBJ2-1, with TRBD1 as a possible D gene (7 bases). Germline CDR1 KGHDR, CDR2 SFDVKD. The length of the CDR3 is 17 residues. Trimming left V 4 bases short and J 0 bases short, with 15 bases between. The CDR3: CATSDRTGLISYNEQFF. The DNA for the CDR3 is TGTGCCACCAGTGACCGGACAGGACTAATCTCCTACAATGAGCAGTTCTTC.

The chain uses TRBV30 and TRBJ2-3; 9 bases align to TRBD2. The CDR3 covers 16 residues. The germline CDR1 and CDR2 sequences are GTSNPN and SVGIG (reference sequence). The V segment lost 1 base and the J segment 2 bases; nucleotides outside the gene matches: 7. CDR3 region: CAWSEGQREDTDTQYF. The DNA for the CDR3 is TGTGCCTGGAGTGAGGGTCAGCGGGAGGACACAGATACGCAGTATTTT. Full variable domain (remainder filled in from reference TRBV30 and TRBJ2-3): SQTIHQWPATLVQPVGSPLSLECTVEGTSNPNLYWYRQAAGRGLQLLFYSVGIGQISSEVPQNLSASRPQDRQFILSSKKLLLSDSGFYLCAWSEGQREDTDTQYFGPGTRLTVL.

This clone was observed a handful of times. The CDR3 sequence is CASSTGDGELFF. The CDR3 DNA sequence: TGCGCCAGCAGTACCGGGGACGGGGAGCTGTTTTTT. The chain employs TRBV10-2 and TRBJ2-2; a possible D gene is TRBD2 (5 bases). V lost 5 bases and J 7 bases, leaving 8 bases between the germline ends. The CDR3 consists of 12 residues. CDR1 is WSHSY, CDR2 SAAADI, per germline.

This chain connects TRBV5-1 to TRBJ2-1; weak D call: TRBD2 (7 bases). CDR3 length: 18 residues. V was shortened by 0 bases and J by 1 base, with 17 bases between the two germline ends. Germline-derived CDR1 and CDR2 are SGHRS and YFSETQ. The CDR3 region is CASSLGGGGPVSYNEQFF. As DNA, the CDR3 is TGCGCCAGCAGCTTGGGAGGGGGGGGTCCCGTTTCCTACAATGAGCAGTTCTTC.

J is TRBJ1-6 and V is TRBV23-1, with TRBD1 matching over 9 bases. TRBV23-1 counts as an open reading frame of uncertain function. CDR3 length: 14 amino acids. V was pared by 4 bases and J by 12 bases, with 7 bases of the junction left unmatched. CDR3 nucleotide sequence: TGCGCCAGCAGTCGAGGACAGGGGCGAGAACCCCTCCACTTT. It codes for CASSRGQGREPLHF.

The chain has TRBV6-5 and TRBJ2-4, with 11 bases lining up with TRBD2. This CDR3 has 13 amino acids. From germline, CDR1 is MNHEY and CDR2 SVGAGI. Trimming took 5 bases from V and 10 from J; bases not matched to a gene: 4. CDR3: CASSNSGRAIQYF. The DNA for the CDR3 is TGTGCCAGCAGTAATAGCGGGAGGGCTATTCAGTACTTC.

The chain uses TRBV6-2 or TRBV6-3 and TRBJ2-4; TRBD1 matches at 9 bases. The CDR3 extends over 14 amino acids. V was pared by 6 bases and J by 5 bases, with 5 bases of the junction left unmatched. CDR1 MNHEY and CDR2 SVGEGT come from the germline V gene. This CDR3 is CASSGQGKENIQYF. DNA of the CDR3: TGTGCCAGCAGCGGACAGGGGAAGGAAAACATTCAGTACTTC.

The chain uses TRBV2 and TRBJ1-5; D uncertain. Per germline, CDR1 SNHLY and CDR2 FYNNEI. The CDR3 is 13 amino acids. The ends were cut back, 10 bases at V and 0 bases at J, with 10 bases in the middle. The CDR3 DNA sequence: TGTGCCACGCGGCCCGATAGCAATCAGCCCCAGCATTTT. It translates to CATRPDSNQPQHF.

The chain combines TRBV16 with TRBJ2-5; no clear D. The CDR3 totals 13 residues. V was shortened by 4 bases and J by 2 bases, with 8 bases between the two germline ends. Germline lookup yields CDR1 KGHSY and CDR2 FQNENV. CDR3 loop: CASSPGYQETQYF. The CDR3 DNA follows: TGTGCCAGCAGCCCCGGGTATCAAGAGACCCAGTACTTC.

V and J are TRBV7-9 and TRBJ2-5; D ambiguous. CDR3 length: 12 amino acids. CDR1 SEHNR and CDR2 FQNEAQ come from the germline V gene (reference sequence). V lost 1 base and J 4 bases, leaving 4 bases between the germline ends. CDR3 residues: CASSLVSETQYF. In nucleotides, the CDR3 is TGTGCCAGCAGCTTAGTATCAGAGACCCAGTACTTC.

V and J are TRBV15 and TRBJ2-1; D ambiguous. The CDR3 has 12 amino acids. Trimming shortened V by 0 bases and J by 10 bases, and 7 bases separated the two germline ends. Per the germline V gene, CDR1 is LNHNV and CDR2 is YYDKDF (reference sequence). CDR3 loop: CATSRDRWEQFF. In nucleotides, the CDR3 is TGTGCCACCAGCAGAGATCGGTGGGAGCAGTTCTTC.

This sequence joins TRBV5-1 and TRBJ2-5; the match to TRBD2 covers 8 bases. The CDR3 loop spans 15 amino acids. Germline values: CDR1 SGHRS, CDR2 YFSETQ. V lost 5 bases, J lost 5 bases, and 11 bases stayed unmatched. CDR3 sequence (DNA): TGCGCCAGCAGAGAGAGAACTAGCGGCGGGGAGACCCAGTACTTC. Amino acid sequence: CASRERTSGGETQYF.

V gene TRBV4-1 combines with J gene TRBJ2-7; D gene ambiguous. CDR3 length equals 14 residues. The V and J ends lost 3 bases and 3 bases respectively, with 12 bases between them. Germline V CDR1 and CDR2: MGHRA, YSYEKL. The CDR3 DNA sequence: TGCGCCAGCAGCCACGCGAAACGAGACTACGAGCAGTACTTC. It specifies CASSHAKRDYEQYF.

This sequence joins TRBV12-3 or TRBV12-4 and TRBJ2-4, with a tentative D call TRBD2 (6 bases). The CDR3 sequence is 13 residues long. The V end was cut by 4 bases, the J end by 10 bases, with 14 bases between. The CDR3 reads CASSSRGAGIQYF. Here the CDR3 DNA reads TGTGCCAGCAGTTCCCGCGGGGCTGGGATTCAGTACTTC.

The rearrangement links TRBV10-2 to TRBJ2-1; 9 nucleotides agree with TRBD2. The CDR3 is 15 amino acids. Germline CDR1 is WSHSY and CDR2 is SAAADI. The V and J ends lost 6 bases and 4 bases, in that order; junction bases with no gene match: 7. This CDR3 is CASRRTSDTYNEQFF. The CDR3 nucleotides are TGCGCCAGCAGGCGGACTAGCGACACGTACAATGAGCAGTTCTTC.